Below are 23 T cell receptor beta chains sequenced from a single sample in a study of CXCR3-negative and CXCR3-positive naive CD8 T cells. In preparing the TRB cDNA libraries, 5' RACE with UMI labels was used. TCRdb reanalyzed the 5' RACE reads, giving one entry per CDR3 protein sequence and no DNA. This table holds some 130,000 distinct CDR3 sequences. Sample: naive CXCR3- CD8+ T cells from blood. Subset of the sample: CD45RO-CCR7+CD27+CD95- naive CD8+ T cells lacking CXCR3 (TNR3-). The receptor set was obtained from a human donor in good health. Some clones in this sample may be carry-over from other donors' samples.

The chain links TRBV7-2 to TRBJ2-1. The CDR3 is made up of 11 amino acids. CDR1 and CDR2 (germline): SGHTA, FQGNSA. The CDR3 is CASSDYNEQFF. Complete variable domain (other parts from reference TRBV7-2 and TRBJ2-1): GAGVSQSPSNKVTEKGKDVELRCDPISGHTALYWYRQSLGQGLEFLIYFQGNSAPDKSGLPSDRFSAERTGGSVSTLTIQRTQQEDSAVYLCASSDYNEQFFGPGTRLTVL.

V is TRBV10-2 and J is TRBJ1-2. This CDR3 is built from 15 residues. Looked up from germline, CDR1 is WSHSY and CDR2 is SAAADI. This CDR3 is CASSESFVEPNGYTF.

The chain's CDR3 is CSASTTTGDRGYTF. The genes are TRBV20-1 and TRBJ1-2; TCRdb names TRBD1, which stays unverified in the absence of DNA. CDR3 length equals 14 residues. CDR1 DFQATT and CDR2 SNEGSKA come from the germline V gene (reference sequence).

This sequence joins TRBV2 and TRBJ2-5; TCRdb's D gene call, TRBD1, goes unchecked for lack of DNA. There are 16 residues in the CDR3. Germline V lookup: CDR1 SNHLY, CDR2 FYNNEI. This chain's CDR3 is CASSEGGQEIQETQYF.

This sequence joins TRBV20-1 and TRBJ2-7; checking the TCRdb D call of TRBD1 is not possible without DNA. CDR1 and CDR2 from the germline V gene are DFQATT and SNEGSKA (reference sequence). The CDR3 consists of 15 residues. The CDR3: CSASGQGLGVYEQYF.

The rearrangement uses TRBV6-5 and TRBJ2-1. This CDR3 region has 13 residues. The germline gives CDR1 MNHEY, CDR2 SVGAGI. CDR3 loop: CASSPSWGNEQFF.

The V gene is TRBV7-7, the J gene TRBJ2-1; TCRdb selects TRBD2, and the lack of DNA leaves this call unchecked. The germline gives CDR1 SSHAT, CDR2 FNYEAQ (reference sequence). This CDR3 has 13 residues. The CDR3 here is CASSSLAGNEQFF.

V gene TRBV20-1 combines with J gene TRBJ2-7; TCRdb gives TRBD1 as the D gene, but with no DNA this cannot be confirmed. The CDR3 has 13 amino acids. Germline lookup yields CDR1 DFQATT and CDR2 SNEGSKA (reference sequence). CDR3 amino acids: CSARPQGGNEQYF.

V gene TRBV7-9 combines with J gene TRBJ2-1; lacking DNA, the TRBD1 call made by TCRdb goes unchecked. The CDR3 length is 15 residues. Germline V gives CDR1 SEHNR, CDR2 FQNEAQ (reference sequence). CDR3 residues: CASIEDRASYNEQFF.

The chain is built from TRBV5-6 and TRBJ2-3. Germline values: CDR1 SGHDT, CDR2 YYEEEE. The CDR3 loop spans 12 amino acids. The CDR3 sequence is CASSWGQDTQYF.

The chain couples TRBV5-1 to TRBJ2-1; as DNA is missing, the TRBD2 call by TCRdb cannot be tested. The CDR3 is made up of 15 amino acids. The germline CDR1 and CDR2 sequences are SGHRS and YFSETQ. The chain's CDR3 is CASSGSERGYNEQFF.

The genes are TRBV28 and TRBJ2-2; the D call of TRBD1 rests on TCRdb alone, since no DNA is present to check it. The CDR3 covers 14 residues. CDR1 is MDHEN and CDR2 is SYDVKM in the germline V gene. CDR3 sequence: CASKQGLGTGELFF.

V usage is TRBV29-1 and J usage is TRBJ2-3. Per the germline V gene, CDR1 is SQVTM and CDR2 is ANQGSEA. This CDR3 is 14 amino acids long. CDR3 in amino acids: CSVEDHRQTDTQYF.

The V gene is TRBV29-1, the J gene TRBJ2-3; TCRdb outputs TRBD2, but without DNA this stays unchecked. The CDR3 covers 15 residues. The germline CDR1 and CDR2 sequences are SQVTM and ANQGSEA. CDR3 residues: CSVEDVVADTDTQYF.

V usage is TRBV5-6 and J usage is TRBJ2-7; TCRdb reports TRBD1, a call that lacks DNA to check it against. This CDR3 comprises 14 residues. Germline V CDR1 and CDR2: SGHDT, YYEEEE. Here the CDR3 reads CASSLELDTYEQYF.

V gene TRBV3-1 combines with J gene TRBJ2-3; with no DNA, the TCRdb D assignment of TRBD2 cannot be verified. The germline CDR1 and CDR2 sequences are LGHDT and YNNKEL (reference sequence). This CDR3 is built from 16 residues. The CDR3 sequence is CASSPSRARNTDTQYF.

The chain links TRBV28 to TRBJ2-5; the TCRdb call, TRBD2, lacks DNA for checking. Germline loops: CDR1 MDHEN, CDR2 SYDVKM. This CDR3 contains 16 residues. The CDR3 here is CASSPQRSGGSETQYF. The full variable domain, its missing parts supplied by reference TRBV28 and TRBJ2-5, is DVKVTQSSRYLVKRTGEKVFLECVQDMDHENMFWYRQDPGLGLRLIYFSYDVKMKEKGDIPEGYSVSREKKERFSLILESASTNQTSMYLCASSPQRSGGSETQYFGPGTRLLVL.

The rearrangement uses TRBV7-9 and TRBJ1-2; the TCRdb call, TRBD1, lacks DNA for checking. This CDR3 is built from 16 residues. Looked up from germline, CDR1 is SEHNR and CDR2 is FQNEAQ (reference sequence). This chain's CDR3 is CASSSGQGPANYGYTF.

The rearrangement uses TRBV6-5 and TRBJ2-5; TCRdb's assignment of TRBD1 cannot be checked, as there is no DNA. The length of the CDR3 is 17 residues. Germline CDR1 is MNHEY and CDR2 is SVGAGI. The CDR3: CASSRPVRGGIQETQYF.

V is TRBV29-1 and J is TRBJ2-1; TCRdb's assignment of TRBD2 cannot be checked, as there is no DNA. This CDR3 is built from 12 residues. Germline CDR1 SQVTM, CDR2 ANQGSEA. This CDR3 is CSVETSIDEQFF.

CDR3 sequence: CASSSLADLQETQYF. The chain couples TRBV6-2 or TRBV6-3 to TRBJ2-5; the D call from TCRdb, TRBD2, cannot be confirmed without DNA. Germline-derived CDR1 and CDR2 are MNHEY and SVGEGT. The CDR3 runs to 15 residues.

The CDR3 reads CASSREYNEQFF. The chain employs TRBV28 and TRBJ2-1; the D gene TCRdb calls, TRBD2, cannot be checked with no DNA. Per the germline V gene, CDR1 is MDHEN and CDR2 is SYDVKM. The CDR3 has 12 amino acids.

The chain has TRBV2 and TRBJ2-3. The CDR3 is made up of 13 amino acids. CDR1 is SNHLY and CDR2 is FYNNEI in the germline V gene. The CDR3 is CASSGKIRDTQYF.